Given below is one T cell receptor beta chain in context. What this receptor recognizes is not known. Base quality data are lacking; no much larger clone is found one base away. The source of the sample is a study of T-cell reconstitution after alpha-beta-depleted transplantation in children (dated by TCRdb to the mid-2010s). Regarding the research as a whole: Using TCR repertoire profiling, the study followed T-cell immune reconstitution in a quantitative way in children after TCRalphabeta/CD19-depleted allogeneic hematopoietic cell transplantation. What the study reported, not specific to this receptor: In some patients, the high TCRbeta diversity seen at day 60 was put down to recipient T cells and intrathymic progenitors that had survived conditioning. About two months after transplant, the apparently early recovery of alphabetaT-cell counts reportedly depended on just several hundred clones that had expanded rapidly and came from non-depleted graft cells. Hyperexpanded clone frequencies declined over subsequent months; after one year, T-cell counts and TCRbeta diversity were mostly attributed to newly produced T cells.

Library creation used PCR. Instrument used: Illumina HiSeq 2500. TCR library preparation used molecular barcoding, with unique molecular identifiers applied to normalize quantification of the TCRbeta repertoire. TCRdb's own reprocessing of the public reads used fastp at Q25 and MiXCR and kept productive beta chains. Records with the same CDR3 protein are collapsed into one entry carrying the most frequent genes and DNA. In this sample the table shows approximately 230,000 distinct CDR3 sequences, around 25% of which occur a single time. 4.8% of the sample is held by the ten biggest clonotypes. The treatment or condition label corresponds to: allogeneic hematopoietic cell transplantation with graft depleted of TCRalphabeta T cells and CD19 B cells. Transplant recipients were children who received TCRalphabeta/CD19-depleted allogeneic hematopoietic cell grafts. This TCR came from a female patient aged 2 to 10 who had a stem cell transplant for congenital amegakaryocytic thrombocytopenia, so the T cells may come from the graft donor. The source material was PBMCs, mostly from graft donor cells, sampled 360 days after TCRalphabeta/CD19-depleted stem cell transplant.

The CDR3 sequence is CASSPSGLASTDTQYF. The DNA is TGTGCCAGCAGCCCATCTGGACTAGCGTCCACAGATACGCAGTATTTT. Recombination linked TRBV7-2 to TRBJ2-3; TRBD2 matches 9 bases in the middle. Its CDR3 holds 16 amino acids, cysteine through phenylalanine. The read is trimmed to its CDR3 DNA, 48 bases read in frame from base 1. The CDR1 and CDR2 encoded by the germline V gene are SGHTA and FQGNSA. The V end gives up 5 bases and the J end 2 bases, leaving 8 bases in the junction not matched to a gene.